The present T cell receptor beta chain was sequenced within a study of T cells after yellow fever vaccination. Study-level points and caveats: Weaker, the secondary response had a peak occurring faster, on day 5 versus 15.

One entry per CDR3 protein, called by TCRdb with MiXCR from the 5' RACE reads. The sample shows nearly 550,000 distinct CDR3 sequences, 15% to 20% of them seen only once. This clonotype appeared a few times. The antigen is not known. The V gene lost 5 bases and the J gene lost 7 bases, with 12 bases spanning the gap. Germline values: CDR1 SGHVS, CDR2 FNYEAQ. The CDR3 is 12 amino acids. The V gene is TRBV7-6, the J gene TRBJ2-7, with D perhaps TRBD2 (5 bases). This sample comprised PBMCs, obtained 15 days after the yellow fever booster vaccination. This receptor was taken from a man aged 25-45 years who received the YFV17D yellow fever vaccine. CDR3 in amino acids: CASSPHTGEQYF. CDR3 coding DNA: TGTGCCAGCAGCCCCCATACGGGGGAGCAGTACTTC.